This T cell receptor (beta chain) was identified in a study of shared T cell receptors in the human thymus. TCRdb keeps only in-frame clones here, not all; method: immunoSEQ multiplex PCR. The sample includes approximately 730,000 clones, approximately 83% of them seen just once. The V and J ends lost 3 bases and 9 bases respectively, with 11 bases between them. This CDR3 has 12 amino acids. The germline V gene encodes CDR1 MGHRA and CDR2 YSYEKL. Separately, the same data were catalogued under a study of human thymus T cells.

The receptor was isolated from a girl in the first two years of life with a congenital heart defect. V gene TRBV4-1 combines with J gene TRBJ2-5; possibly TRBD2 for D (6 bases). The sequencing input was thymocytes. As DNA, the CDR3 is TGCGCCAGCAGCCATTGGAGGGGACCCCAGTACTTC. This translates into CASSHWRGPQYF.